This is a list of T cell receptor beta chains from one sample in a study of tumor and adjacent non-tumor tissue in lung cancer. TCRdb recomputed calls from the multiplex PCR reads with MiXCR, one row per CDR3 protein. Here the sample spans over 80,000 distinct CDR3 sequences, about 80% being singletons. Input material: distant non-tumor lung tissue. The receptors derive from a man in his 60s with small cell lung cancer. The CDR3 runs from the conserved cysteine through the conserved F or W. A D gene is named only where the DNA matches it firmly. Clone size is not always given. Where it is, it says once, few, many or a class for expanded clones.

J gene	D gene	V gene	clone size	CDR3 DNA	CDR3 protein
TRBJ2-2	.	TRBV6-6	.	TGTGCCAGCACTTCTTCGAACGCCGGGGAGCTGTTTTTT	CASTSSNAGELFF
TRBJ2-5	.	TRBV29-1	.	TGCAGCCACCGAGGTCAGGGGACCCAGTATTTC	CSHRGQGTQYF
TRBJ1-2	TRBD1	TRBV28	.	TGTGCCAGCAATCCGGGACAGGGCAGAGGAGGCTACACCTTC	CASNPGQGRGGYTF
TRBJ2-1	.	TRBV11-2	.	TGCGCAAGCAGCTTAGAGCCCGCCTCCTACAATGTGCAGTTCTTC	CASSLEPASYNVQFF
TRBJ2-2	.	TRBV6-5	.	TGTGCCAGCAGTTCTTACGGGATCTTATCCGTGGAGCTGTTTTTT	CASSSYGILSVELFF
TRBJ1-2	TRBD1	TRBV10-1	once	TGTGCCAGCAGGGACAGGGGCAGGGGTGGCTACATCTTC	CASRDRGRGGYIF
TRBJ2-1	TRBD1	TRBV11-3	.	TGTGCCAGCAACTTAGGTCTAGGGACAGGTTTATTCTTC	CASNLGLGTGLFF
TRBJ1-6	.	TRBV10-3	.	TGTGTCACCTCGGGACTCCCCTCAACCTATTCACCCCTCCACTTT	CVTSGLPSTYSPLHF
TRBJ2-6	.	TRBV6-5	.	TGTGCCAGCAGCCTGGATAGGGACCACTTTGGGGCCAACATCCTGACTTTC	CASSLDRDHFGANILTF
TRBJ2-3	.	TRBV20-1	many	TGCAGTGGAGAAGCGGGCCTTAGCACAGATACGCAGTATTTT	CSGEAGLSTDTQYF
TRBJ2-1	.	TRBV11-2	.	TGTGCAAGCAGCTTACAGGAATCCTACCATGAGCAGTTCTTC	CASSLQESYHEQFF
TRBJ2-1	.	TRBV6-1	.	TGTGCCAGCAGTGAGTTAGTAAGGGGGCAGTTCTTC	CASSELVRGQFF
TRBJ1-5	.	TRBV6-1	.	TGTGCCAGCAGTGAAGCGGTCGGACAAGGGTCCAATCAGCCCCAGCATTTT	CASSEAVGQGSNQPQHF
TRBJ2-1	TRBD1	TRBV11-2	few	TGTGCCAGCAGCTCTACAGGGGAAGAGACTCAGTTCTTC	CASSSTGEETQFF
TRBJ1-5	.	TRBV6-1	.	TGTGCCAGCATGGGGAGAGGGAGGTTAAATCAGCCCCAGCATTTT	CASMGRGRLNQPQHF
TRBJ1-2	TRBD1	TRBV10-3	.	TGTGCCATCAGGAATCCGGGACAGGTTGTCTATGGCCACACCTTC	CAIRNPGQVVYGHTF
TRBJ2-1	.	TRBV11-3	.	TGTGCCAGCGGCTTAGGGACATATGAGCAGTTCTTT	CASGLGTYEQFF
TRBJ2-2	TRBD2	TRBV6-6	.	TGTGCCAGCAGTTGTAGCGGGAGGGACACCGGGAAGCTGTTTTTT	CASSCSGRDTGKLFF
TRBJ2-5	.	TRBV12-3/TRBV12-4	once	TGTTCCAGCAGTATAATGTACAGGGAAGAGACCCAGTACTTC	CSSSIMYREETQYF
TRBJ1-1	.	TRBV4-1	.	TGTGCCAGCAGCCAAGTTCCAGGGCATGGCACTGAAGCTATCTTT	CASSQVPGHGTEAIF
TRBJ2-1	.	TRBV6-5	.	TGTGCCAGCTGTTACCCGGTACGGAATGAGCAGTTCTTC	CASCYPVRNEQFF
TRBJ2-3	.	TRBV9	.	TGTGCCAGCAGCGTTAGGCTCAGCCGGGGCACAGATACGCAGTATTTT	CASSVRLSRGTDTQYF
TRBJ1-4	.	TRBV6-1	.	TGTGCCAGCAACCCACGGGCAACTAATGAAAAACTGTTTTTT	CASNPRATNEKLFF
TRBJ2-1	.	TRBV11-2	.	TGTGCCAGCAGCTTAGTGGCAGCCCAGAGCTCCTACAATGGGCAGTTATTC	CASSLVAAQSSYNGQLF
TRBJ1-2	.	TRBV4-2	once	TGTGCCAGCAACCAAGGTCCCTATGGCTACACGTTC	CASNQGPYGYTF
TRBJ1-1	.	TRBV13	few	TGTGCCAGCAGCTTAAGGCGCCACACTGAAGCTTTCTTT	CASSLRRHTEAFF
TRBJ2-3	TRBD1	TRBV5-1	.	TGCGCCATCAGCCCGGTTGGACAGGTCACAAATACGCAGTATTTT	CAISPVGQVTNTQYF
TRBJ2-2	.	TRBV12-3/TRBV12-4	.	TGTGCCAGCGGTTTCTCTGGGATAAACACCGGGGAGCTGTTTTTT	CASGFSGINTGELFF
TRBJ1-6	.	TRBV20-1	.	TGCAGTGCGGGACCCTTAGGACGTAATTCACACCTCCACTTT	CSAGPLGRNSHLHF